The clone carrying this T cell receptor (beta chain) was found many times. These data originate in a study of T cells of healthy individuals. Trimming stripped 10 bases from V and 9 bases from J, with 10 bases between. Germline V gene data show CDR1 as MDHEN and CDR2 as SYDVKM. This CDR3 contains 11 residues. MiXCR was run by TCRdb on the 5' RACE reads, yielding one entry per CDR3 protein. The sample holds around 63,000 distinct CDR3 sequences, around 15% seen once. The origin of this receptor is a human donor in good health. The chain carries TRBV28 and TRBJ1-6, with D hard to call. The DNA of the CDR3 is TGTGCCACGGGGAGGAGTTCACCCCTCCACTTT. This gives the protein CATGRSSPLHF.